A single sample is the source of the 18 T cell receptor beta chains below, sequenced in a study of T cell clonotyping in hematopoietic cell transplantation. Clones were sequenced by immunoSEQ multiplex PCR, and TCRdb holds only the in-frame ones, with some missing. This table has a few thousand clones, around 17% appearing once. This material consisted of peripheral blood mononuclear cells, taken 30 days after allogeneic stem cell transplant. Receptors were obtained from a male patient aged 50 to 60 who had an allogeneic stem cell transplant from a related donor, so the T cells may come from the graft donor. Some clones in this sample may be carry-over from other donors' samples.

The chain carries TRBV30 and TRBJ1-6; D remains unclear. V shed 2 bases and J shed 7 bases, with 6 bases lying between them. The CDR3 covers 12 residues. The germline CDR1 and CDR2 sequences are GTSNPN and SVGIG (reference sequence). The CDR3 region has the DNA TGTGCCTGGAGTACAGAAAATTCACCCCTCCACTTT. Protein sequence: CAWSTENSPLHF.

The chain joins TRBV30 to TRBJ2-3; possible D gene TRBD2, 6 bases. The V gene's germline CDR1 is GTSNPN and CDR2 SVGIG (reference sequence). There are 11 residues in the CDR3. Trimming took off 5 bases at V and 4 bases at J, with 7 bases between the two ends. CDR3 protein: CAWGTSDTQYF. DNA for the CDR3: TGTGCCTGGGGGACTTCAGATACGCAGTATTTT. The full variable domain, completed using reference TRBV30 and TRBJ2-3, is SQTIHQWPATLVQPVGSPLSLECTVEGTSNPNLYWYRQAAGRGLQLLFYSVGIGQISSEVPQNLSASRPQDRQFILSSKKLLLSDSGFYLCAWGTSDTQYFGPGTRLTVL.

The J gene is TRBJ2-5, the V gene TRBV30, with no clear D. Between the trimmed V and J ends, which lost 0 bases and 6 bases, there was a span of 14 bases. The CDR3 contains 14 residues. From germline, CDR1 is GTSNPN and CDR2 SVGIG (reference sequence). The CDR3 spells CAWSVDPYLKTQYF. The CDR3 DNA reads as TGTGCCTGGAGTGTAGACCCGTATCTAAAGACCCAGTACTTC.

This clone was observed a handful of times. The chain recombines TRBV28 with TRBJ2-7; D not certain. V was shortened by 5 bases and J by 2 bases, with 13 bases between the two germline ends. CDR1 MDHEN and CDR2 SYDVKM come from the germline V gene. CDR3 length equals 14 residues. For the CDR3, the DNA is TGTGCCAGCAGTCCGCTCCGGGTCGCCTACGAGCAGTACTTC. Translation gives CASSPLRVAYEQYF.

Here the CDR3 DNA reads TGTGCCTGGAGTGTGTCTGGACAGTCGGGGAGCTACACCTTC. Residues: CAWSVSGQSGSYTF. The chain carries TRBV30 and TRBJ1-2, with D possibly matching TRBD1 (6 bases). V was cut by 0 bases and J by 9 bases, with 17 bases left in between. Germline loops: CDR1 GTSNPN, CDR2 SVGIG (reference sequence). The CDR3 loop spans 14 amino acids.

This clone came up a few times. One end of the junction varies from germline; a read error may be responsible. The chain joins TRBV11-3 to TRBJ1-1; 9 nucleotides match TRBD1. Germline V gene lookup returns CDR1 SGHNT and CDR2 YENEEA. The CDR3 runs 13 residues. CDR3 in DNA: TGTGCCAGCAGCGTAGACAGGGGGACTGAAGCTTTCTTT. Protein sequence: CASSVDRGTEAFF. The complete variable domain, with remaining parts taken from reference TRBV11-3 and TRBJ1-1, reads EAGVVQSPRYKIIEKKQPVAFWCNPISGHNTLYWYLQNLGQGPELLIRYENEEAVDDSQLPKDRFSAERLKGVDSTLKIQPAELGDSAVYLCASSVDRGTEAFFGQGTRLTVV.

This clone was seen a few times. The junction differs from germline at one of its ends, possibly a read error. The chain joins TRBV30 to TRBJ1-1, with D perhaps matching TRBD1 (5 bases). Germline CDR1 is GTSNPN and CDR2 is SVGIG (reference sequence). The CDR3 covers 13 residues. The CDR3: CAWNQGVGTEAFF. The CDR3 region has the DNA TGTGCCTGGAATCAGGGAGTAGGCACTGAAGCCTTCTTT.

This chain links TRBV29-1 with TRBJ1-1, with 10 bases aligning to TRBD1. V dropped 5 bases and J dropped 1; count of bases not matched to a gene: 1. The V gene's germline CDR1 is SQVTM and CDR2 ANQGSEA. This CDR3 region has 13 residues. Here the CDR3 reads CSVWDRGNTEAFF. The DNA for the CDR3 is TGCAGCGTTTGGGACAGGGGGAACACTGAAGCTTTCTTT. Based on the CDR3 plus reference TRBV29-1 and TRBJ1-1, the full variable domain is SAVISQKPSRDICQRGTSLTIQCQVDSQVTMMFWYRQQPGQSLTLIATANQGSEATYESGFVIDKFPISRPNLTFSTLTVSNMSPEDSSIYLCSVWDRGNTEAFFGQGTRLTVV.

In its sample, this clone was seen a few times. The chain has TRBV30 and TRBJ1-1; tentatively, D is TRBD1 (5 bases). V lost 0 bases and J 1 base, leaving 12 bases between the germline ends. The CDR3 has 15 residues. CDR1 and CDR2 from the germline V gene are GTSNPN and SVGIG (reference sequence). The CDR3 spells CAWSVQEGRNTEAFF. Written as DNA, the CDR3 is TGTGCCTGGAGTGTACAGGAGGGCAGGAACACTGAAGCTTTCTTT.

This chain joins TRBV30 and TRBJ1-5, with no clear D. Germline assignment: CDR1 GTSNPN and CDR2 SVGIG (reference sequence). The ends were cut back, 1 base at V and 6 bases at J, with 13 bases in the middle. The CDR3 runs 14 residues. The CDR3 coding sequence is TGTGCCTGGAGTGGGAAGGGCGGCGGTCAGCCCCAGCATTTT. Translating gives CAWSGKGGGQPQHF.

The V gene is TRBV30, the J gene TRBJ2-7; 7 bases fit TRBD1. This CDR3 is built from 15 residues. CDR1 is GTSNPN, CDR2 SVGIG, per germline (reference sequence). V lost 2 bases to trimming and J lost 4 bases; unmatched junction nucleotides: 11. CDR3 coding DNA: TGTGCCTGGAGTAATCCGAGGGACAGATATTACGAGCAGTACTTC. This gives the protein CAWSNPRDRYYEQYF.

This clone was seen a few times. The V and J genes are TRBV30 and TRBJ1-2; possibly TRBD1 for D (6 bases). This CDR3 region has 15 residues. V was pared by 2 bases and J by 7 bases, with 20 bases between. Germline CDR1 reads GTSNPN; CDR2 reads SVGIG (reference sequence). In DNA, the CDR3 is TGTGCCTGGAGTCTCCCCCCACAGGGAGGGTTTGGCTACACCTTC. Its translation is CAWSLPPQGGFGYTF.

The genes are TRBV5-1 and TRBJ2-1, with 11 bases matching TRBD2. Looked up from germline, CDR1 is SGHRS and CDR2 is YFSETQ. The V and J ends lost 2 bases and 12 bases, in that order; junction bases with no gene match: 1. CDR3 length equals 12 residues. The CDR3 here is CASSFSGRVQFF. For the CDR3, the DNA is TGCGCCAGCAGCTTTAGCGGGAGGGTGCAGTTCTTC.

The rearrangement joins TRBV14 to TRBJ2-1; D is unclear. The germline V gene encodes CDR1 SGHDN and CDR2 FVKESK. V lost 1 base and J lost 5, with 9 bases in between. The CDR3 loop spans 14 amino acids. CDR3 loop: CASSQVGRHNEQFF. CDR3 DNA: TGTGCCAGCAGCCAAGTCGGTCGTCACAATGAGCAGTTCTTC.

This chain uses TRBV30 with TRBJ1-5; D unresolved. V dropped 3 bases and J dropped 1 base, with 10 bases sitting between them. CDR1 and CDR2 (germline): GTSNPN, SVGIG (reference sequence). The CDR3 is 14 residues long. CDR3 sequence: CAWSAGRSNQPQHF. The CDR3 bases are TGTGCCTGGAGCGCGGGCCGCAGCAATCAGCCCCAGCATTTT.

In this sample, this clone turned up a few times. The chain uses TRBV19 and TRBJ2-7; 9 bases are a match to TRBD1. Germline trimming cut 4 bases from V and 8 bases from J; bases unmatched to any gene: 9. Germline lookup yields CDR1 LNHDA and CDR2 SQIVND (reference sequence). The CDR3 is 14 amino acids. The CDR3 reads CASSSPGTGTQQYF. DNA of the CDR3: TGTGCCAGTAGTAGCCCCGGGACAGGGACTCAGCAGTACTTC.

V usage is TRBV30 and J usage is TRBJ1-5, with D unresolved. From germline, CDR1 is GTSNPN and CDR2 SVGIG (reference sequence). V was cut by 4 bases and J by 4 bases, with 11 bases left in between. This CDR3 contains 13 residues. This CDR3 is CAWNSAGNQPQHF. In DNA, the CDR3 is TGTGCCTGGAATTCGGCCGGGAATCAGCCCCAGCATTTT.

The rearrangement links TRBV29-1 to TRBJ1-4; D possibly corresponds to TRBD1 (5 bases). The ends were cut back, 0 bases at V and 4 bases at J, with 18 bases in the middle. CDR1 is SQVTM, CDR2 ANQGSEA, per germline. This CDR3 is built from 17 residues. CDR3 region: CSVEDREGGAFNEKLFF. For the CDR3, the DNA is TGCAGCGTTGAAGATCGAGAAGGAGGGGCCTTTAATGAAAAACTGTTTTTT.